Below, one T cell receptor (beta chain) is given with its context. The antigen it binds to is not known. Base quality data are lacking; no much larger clone is found one base away. The cohort consisted of approximately 670 healthy bone marrow donors. All cohort members were sampled while nominally healthy, although unrecorded immune exposures were likely present. The donor was CMV seronegative and was included in the group of 352 seronegative cohort members. Every donor gave a peripheral blood sample, and the peripheral blood mononuclear cells from that sample were used for TCR beta sequencing. Genomic DNA extraction from the blood cell samples was performed with the Qiagen DNeasy Blood Extraction Kit. This record belongs to a study of cytomegalovirus exposure and HLA in healthy donors (dated by TCRdb to the late 2010s). Regarding the research as a whole: An earlier analysis of some 600 of the donors reported approximately 280 Gb of sequence data and around 110 million unique TCR beta sequences obtained from some 200 million T cells. The number of donors typed differed by locus, with about 629-640 for A, B, C, DRB1 and DQB1, over 500 for DQA1, 606 for DPA1, and some 470 for DPB1. The study combined high-throughput TCR immunosequencing, statistical association of individual TCRs with disease status, and machine learning to predict cytomegalovirus infection status. Among roughly 400 genotyped donors of the cohort, an average of approximately 200,000 unique TCR beta nucleotide sequences was sequenced per donor, of which about 19% were non-productive. Along with the approximately 670-subject first cohort, a separate validation cohort of about 110 different subjects was used. The study used immunosequencing to profile the T cell repertoires of more than 650 subjects and linked those repertoires to cytomegalovirus serostatus. To study patterns of TCR occurrence, a later analysis re-analyzed previously published TCR beta repertoires from 600 to 750 donors and added high-resolution HLA genotyping. An earlier analysis of about 600 of the donors used high-throughput TCR beta sequencing to judge whether each TCR beta V gene segment behaved as functional or pseudogenic. Around 320 gigabases of sequencing data and roughly 90 million unique TCR sequences were included in an early release covering around 650 HLA-typed donors. Every discovery cohort repertoire had been produced on one sequencing platform. HLA typing covered class I and class II loci at four-digit resolution. Among the roughly 390 genotyped donors, approximately 77% belonged to the genetic ancestry cluster associated with self-reported Caucasian donors. The study was designed to test whether signatures of past pathogen exposure could be identified by cataloging public T cell receptors. Donor age, sex, ethnicity and CMV serostatus were compiled alongside the repertoire data. Rather than using new phenotypic data, the later analysis identified candidate immune exposures from TCR beta sequences and from how often those sequences occurred across donors. About five DR-DQ haplotypes were treated as single units for association and clustering because of strong linkage in the cohort. A later genetic analysis took genome-wide SNP genotypes for about 55% of the 666 donors and used that subset as a discovery cohort.

Overall study outcomes, separate from this receptor: In vitro tests confirmed that a few of the cytomegalovirus-associated TCR beta chains recognize cytomegalovirus antigens. Because HLA typing was missing for some donors at each locus, association tests included only the typed subset. In the study, some 180 TCR beta chains were listed as associated with cytomegalovirus. The only immune exposure information available for the cohort was CMV serostatus. According to a later analysis, parvovirus B19, influenza, CMV and Epstein-Barr virus appeared linked to several top co-occurrence clusters. Because counts were too low, about 15 rarely observed V segments, including chromosome 9 orphons, were left out of the earlier analysis of some 600 of the donors. In a later analysis, TCR association rates were found to vary across HLA loci, with the most associated TCRs seen for DRB1 alleles and the fewest for HLA-C alleles. When HLA alleles, especially DR and DQ, strongly co-occurred, TCR associations were difficult to assign to individual alleles. Roughly uniform sequencing depth across donors was assumed in presence/absence analyses, although this assumption may not hold. Specific HLA alleles were associated with 15,000 to 20,000 TCR beta sequences at a false discovery rate of 0.05 in a later analysis. In an earlier analysis of more than 500 of the donors, most TCR beta V segments appeared in productive rearrangements about 87% or about 30% of the time, broadly matching IMGT annotations. The classifier was reported to diagnose cytomegalovirus status with high specificity and sensitivity in both the original and validation cohorts. In a later analysis, HLA-associated TCR beta chains were found to be more clonally expanded and to have lower generation probabilities than equally common non-associated chains. Most CMV-associated TCR beta chains appeared to be HLA-restricted in a later analysis, and the HLA associations seemed to be driven largely by CMV exposure. Correlated functional status among segregating V segments might reflect linkage disequilibrium, but an unknown experimental factor could not be ruled out. Most TCR sequences were seen in very few donors, while some public TCRs were found in many individuals. This cohort had only TCR beta chains sequenced, and the lack of alpha or paired-chain data limited which features could be detected. A group of highly shared sequence variants was considered likely to be a technical artifact of the sequencing pipeline. It was suggested by the authors that the approach could potentially be generalized to other disease states and immunological phenotypes. According to a later genetic analysis, donors in an Asian-associated ancestry cluster had fewer N-insertions in productive TCRs than the roughly 700-donor mean. A further reported finding was that TCR beta sequences accurately predicted the HLA-A and HLA-B alleles for most subjects in the first cohort. Some IMGT-functional V segments, including TRBV6-2 and TRBV6-3, could not be told apart with the 87-base-pair reads, so those segments were excluded. A later genetic analysis associated a missense DCLRE1C variant with V-gene and J-gene trimming of TCR beta chains, and an independent cohort replicated the association.

Libraries were made using the immunoSEQ multiplex PCR assay. The multiplex PCR relied on a mix of 60 forward primers for TCR Vbeta segments and 13 reverse primers for TCR Jbeta segments. Amplification of the CDR3 region of rearranged TCR beta genes was performed with a multiplex PCR assay on genomic DNA. Amplified TCR beta libraries were sequenced as 87-base-pair reads on the Illumina HiSeq System. Processing in the source paper ran as follows. In a later analysis, around 80 million unique TCR beta chains were counted across the 500 to 850 repertoires, and roughly 11 million of these chains were shared by at least two donors. Raw reads were error-corrected and collapsed into unique sequences with a nearest-neighbor algorithm that merged closely related sequences to remove PCR and sequencing errors. CDR3 sequences were aligned to IMGT reference sequences to assign V, D and J gene segments. Each retained sequence needed at least a six-nucleotide match to both a V gene segment and a J gene segment. Rearrangements were classified as productive when the CDR3 lacked stop codons and remained in frame with V and J, and all other rearrangements were classified as non-productive. CDR3 was defined by IMGT convention, running from the second conserved V-encoded cysteine to the conserved J-encoded phenylalanine. In an earlier analysis of more than 550 of the donors, sequences lacking an unambiguous match to a single V gene segment were excluded. In an earlier analysis of 587 of the donors, V segments were called functional above 56.7% productive rearrangements and were called segregating when the between-donor standard deviation exceeded 5%. A statistical classification framework was built for diagnosing cytomegalovirus status from the catalog of TCR beta chain sequences. In a later analysis, TCR nucleotide sequences were compared against IMGT/GENE-DB human TR gene sequences so that V and J genes could be assigned. The TCRdist pipeline was used in a later analysis to assign CDR3 sequences and most-parsimonious VDJ recombination scenarios. In a later analysis, every TCR beta chain was defined by the combination of its CDR3 amino acid sequence and its V-gene family, and reads without a unique V-gene family were dropped. To address suspected cross-contamination and a sequencing artifact, a later analysis removed over 500 highly shared, low-generation-probability nucleotide sequences. For each public chain, a later analysis derived a clonal expansion index from normalized ranks of inferred template counts within each repertoire. Generation probabilities in a later analysis came from a VDJ recombination model fitted to out-of-frame rearrangements, and those results were checked against IGoR. Hypergeometric tests were used in a later analysis to score TCR-TCR, TCR-HLA and TCR-CMV co-occurrence, with a repertoire-size bias correction applied to the TCR pairs. False discovery rates were estimated in a later analysis by permuting HLA or CMV assignments 20 times. A later analysis grouped co-occurring TCRs with DBSCAN, adding TCRdist sequence similarity when clustering within HLA-allele-positive subsets. For co-occurrence clustering, repertoires with fewer than 30,000 or more than 120,000 public chains were excluded, along with roughly five repertoires with anomalous nucleotide sharing. In TCRdb, the immuneACCESS table is reduced to in-frame sequences with V and J assigned. These tables do not hold every clone; where another copy was compared, an unresolved V gene accounts for under half, and the others remain unexplained. V and J calls and clone size are given by that table; D and trimming were obtained from the DNA. The sample table holds 80,000 to 100,000 clones, of which about three quarters were seen once. The top ten constitute approximately 1.5% of the sample.

The CDR3 sequence holds 14 residues, the cysteine and phenylalanine included. This entry keeps only the CDR3 DNA: 42 bases, framed from base 1. Cut back by 5 bases and 4 bases, the V and J ends lie 12 bases apart. Looking up the germline V gene yields CDR1 MNHNS and CDR2 SASEGT. The sequence was collected from a middle-aged man in good health and CMV-seronegative. The chain links TRBV6-1 with TRBJ1-5, with TRBD1 perhaps the D gene, on 6 matching bases. Sequenced input: PBMCs. At the DNA level, the sequence is TGTGCCAGCAGTCCCCTGACAGGAAATCAGCCCCAGCATTTT. This translates into CASSPLTGNQPQHF.